The clone carrying this T cell receptor beta chain turned up a few times. Its matching antigen is unknown. The sample is drawn from a study of cytomegalovirus exposure and HLA in healthy donors. Study conclusions and caveats: CMV serostatus was the only recorded immune exposure for donors. Researchers catalogued around 150 TCR beta chains as cytomegalovirus-associated. Prior analysis indicated that the majority of TCR beta V segments exhibited productivity approximately 87% or approximately 30% of the time. Upon later analysis, TCR association rates were observed to vary by HLA locus, being highest for DRB1 and lowest for HLA-C.

The PCR was carried out with 60 Vbeta primers and 13 Jbeta primers. The data were produced by immunoSEQ multiplex PCR, yet TCRdb's version contains in-frame clones alone and is incomplete. The sample records roughly 190,000 clones, 79% being singletons. Germline CDR1 and CDR2: KGHSH and LQKENI. The CDR3 is 17 residues long. Trimming removed 3 bases from V and 7 bases from J; junction bases left unmatched: 14. This receptor was obtained from a woman aged 50 to 65 in good health and CMV-seronegative. The chain couples TRBV18 to TRBJ1-4, with 7 nucleotides matching TRBD1. Material: PBMCs. This chain's CDR3 is CASSPASTGPQGEKLFF. The CDR3, as DNA: TGTGCCAGCTCACCCGCGTCGACAGGGCCTCAGGGTGAAAAACTGTTTTTT.